This record covers a single T cell receptor (beta chain). Its target is unknown. Primers included in the PCR were 60 Vbeta and 13 Jbeta primers. Using immunoSEQ multiplex PCR, the repertoire was profiled, and TCRdb retains in-frame clones only, with some absent. The sample has about 160,000 clones, about four fifths seen once. J gave up 3 bases and V 3 bases, and 12 bases lay outside the gene matches. The CDR3 spans 16 residues. Germline loops: CDR1 SGHRS, CDR2 YFSETQ. The data were obtained in a study of cytomegalovirus exposure and HLA in healthy donors. Unrecorded immune exposure was likely among donors, who were nominally healthy when sampled. Overall study findings and caveats: Rare TCR sequences predominated, though certain public TCRs were found in many donors. Information on immune exposure was restricted to one variable (CMV serostatus). Some V segments, TRBV6-2 and TRBV6-3 among them, were indistinguishable and were therefore excluded.

Sequencing was carried out using PBMCs. This clonotype originated in a boy aged 2-9 years in good health and CMV-seronegative. The genes are TRBV5-1 and TRBJ2-7; 7 bases are shared with TRBD1. The CDR3 loop is CASSSYLRDSYYEQYF. CDR3 nucleotides: TGCGCCAGCAGCTCCTATCTCCGGGACAGTTACTACGAGCAGTACTTC.